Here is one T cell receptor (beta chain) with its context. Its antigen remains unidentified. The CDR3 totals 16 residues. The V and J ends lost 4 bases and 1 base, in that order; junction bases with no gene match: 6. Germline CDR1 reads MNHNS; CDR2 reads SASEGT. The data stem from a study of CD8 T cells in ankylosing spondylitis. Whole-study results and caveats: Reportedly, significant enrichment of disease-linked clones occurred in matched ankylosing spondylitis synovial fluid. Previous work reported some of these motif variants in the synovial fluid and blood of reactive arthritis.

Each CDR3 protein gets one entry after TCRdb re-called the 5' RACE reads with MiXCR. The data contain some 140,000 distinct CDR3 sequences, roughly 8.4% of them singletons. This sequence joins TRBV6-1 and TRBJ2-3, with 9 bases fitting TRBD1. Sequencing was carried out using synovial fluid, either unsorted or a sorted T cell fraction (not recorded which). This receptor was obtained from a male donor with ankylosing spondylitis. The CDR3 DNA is TGTGCCAGCAGTGCCGGGACAGGGTTCGGCACAGATACGCAGTATTTT. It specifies CASSAGTGFGTDTQYF.